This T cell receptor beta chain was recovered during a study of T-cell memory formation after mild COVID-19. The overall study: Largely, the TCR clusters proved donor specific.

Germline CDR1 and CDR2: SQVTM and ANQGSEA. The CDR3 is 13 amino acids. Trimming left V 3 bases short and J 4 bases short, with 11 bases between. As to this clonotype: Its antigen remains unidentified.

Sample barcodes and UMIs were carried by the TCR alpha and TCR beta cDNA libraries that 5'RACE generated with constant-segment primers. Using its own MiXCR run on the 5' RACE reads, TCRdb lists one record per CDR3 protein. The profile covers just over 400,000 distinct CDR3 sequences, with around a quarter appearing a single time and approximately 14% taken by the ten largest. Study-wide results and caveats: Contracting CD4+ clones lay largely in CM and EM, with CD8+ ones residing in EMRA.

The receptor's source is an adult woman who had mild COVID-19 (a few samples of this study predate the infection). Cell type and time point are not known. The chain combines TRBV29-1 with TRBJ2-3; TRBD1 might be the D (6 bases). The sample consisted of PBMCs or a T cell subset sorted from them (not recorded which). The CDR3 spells CSVDEGVPDTQYF. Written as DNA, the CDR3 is TGCAGCGTTGACGAGGGGGTTCCAGATACGCAGTATTTT.